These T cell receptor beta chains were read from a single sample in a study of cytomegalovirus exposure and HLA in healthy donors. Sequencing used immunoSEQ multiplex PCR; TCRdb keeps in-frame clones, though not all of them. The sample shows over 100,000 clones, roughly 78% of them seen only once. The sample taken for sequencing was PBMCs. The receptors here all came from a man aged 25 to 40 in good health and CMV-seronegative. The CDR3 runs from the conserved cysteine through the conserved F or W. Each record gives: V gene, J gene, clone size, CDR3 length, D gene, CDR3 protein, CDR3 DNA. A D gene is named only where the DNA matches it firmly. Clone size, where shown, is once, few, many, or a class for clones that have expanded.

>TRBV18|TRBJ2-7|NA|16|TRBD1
CASSQAGGRRVYEQYF
TGTGCCAGCTCACAGGCAGGGGGCCGCCGGGTCTACGAGCAGTACTTC
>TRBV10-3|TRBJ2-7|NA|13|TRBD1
CATLGTGGFEQYF
TGTGCCACCCTCGGGACAGGGGGCTTCGAGCAGTACTTC
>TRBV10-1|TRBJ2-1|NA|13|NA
CASSDALLNEQFF
TGCGCCAGCAGTGATGCACTACTTAATGAGCAGTTCTTC
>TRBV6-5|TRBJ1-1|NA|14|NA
CASRGLGGDTEAFF
TGTGCCAGCAGGGGGTTAGGAGGGGACACTGAAGCTTTCTTT
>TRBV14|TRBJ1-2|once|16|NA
CASSQGVSGLNYGYTF
TGTGCCAGCAGCCAAGGTGTCTCGGGACTGAACTATGGCTACACCTTC
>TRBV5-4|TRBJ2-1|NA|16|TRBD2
CASSSSLAGRYNEQFF
TGTGCCAGCAGCTCCTCCCTAGCGGGGCGCTACAATGAGCAGTTCTTC
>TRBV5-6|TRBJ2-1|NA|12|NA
CASSINYNEQFF
TGTGCCAGCAGCATAAATTACAATGAGCAGTTCTTC
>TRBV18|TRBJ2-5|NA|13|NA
CASSPGLQETQYF
TGTGCCAGCTCACCGGGACTCCAAGAGACCCAGTACTTC
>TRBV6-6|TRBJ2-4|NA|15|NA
CASTPVRTEKNIQYF
TGTGCCAGCACCCCTGTGCGGACAGAAAAAAACATTCAGTACTTC
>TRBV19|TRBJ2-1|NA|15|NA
CASSISADNFNEQFF
TGTGCCAGTAGTATCTCGGCCGACAATTTCAATGAGCAGTTCTTC
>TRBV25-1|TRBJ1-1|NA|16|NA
CASTLRSGGGKTEAFF
TGTGCCAGCACCTTAAGGTCGGGGGGCGGTAAAACTGAAGCTTTCTTT
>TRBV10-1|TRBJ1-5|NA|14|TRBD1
CASSQGTGDQPQHF
TGCGCCAGCAGCCAAGGGACAGGCGATCAGCCCCAGCATTTT
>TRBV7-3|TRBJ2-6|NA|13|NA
CASSPYPLDVLTF
TGTGCCAGCAGCCCCTACCCCCTGGACGTCCTGACTTTC
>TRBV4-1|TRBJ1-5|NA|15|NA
CASSPPRTAEWSQHF
TGCGCCAGCAGCCCCCCGCGGACAGCCGAATGGTCCCAGCATTTT
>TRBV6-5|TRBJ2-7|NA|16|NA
CASSYPSGGTPYEQYF
TGTGCCAGCAGTTACCCGTCCGGCGGGACTCCCTACGAGCAGTACTTC
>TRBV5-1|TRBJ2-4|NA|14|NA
CASSLGQGMDIQYF
TGCGCCAGCAGCTTAGGCCAGGGGATGGACATTCAGTACTTC
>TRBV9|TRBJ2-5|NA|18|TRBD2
CASSVGPGGTRVEETQYF
TGTGCCAGCAGCGTAGGGCCGGGGGGGACTAGGGTGGAGGAGACCCAGTACTTC
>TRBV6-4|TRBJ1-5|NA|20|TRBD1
CASSDKTGQGARISAQPQHF
TGTGCCAGCAGTGACAAGACCGGACAGGGGGCCCGTATTAGTGCCCAGCCCCAGCATTTT
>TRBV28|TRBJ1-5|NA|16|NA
CASSLGGAYSNQPQHF
TGTGCCAGCAGTCTGGGGGGGGCATATAGCAATCAGCCCCAGCATTTT
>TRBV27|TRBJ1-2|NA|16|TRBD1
CASSFLADRADYGYTF
TGTGCCAGCAGTTTCCTTGCCGACAGGGCCGACTATGGCTACACCTTC
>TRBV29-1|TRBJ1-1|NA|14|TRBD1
CSVGRTGENTEAFF
TGCAGCGTTGGAAGGACAGGCGAGAACACTGAAGCTTTCTTT
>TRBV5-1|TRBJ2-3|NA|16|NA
CASSPSGERGTDTQYF
TGCGCCAGCAGCCCGTCCGGGGAACGGGGAACAGATACGCAGTATTTT
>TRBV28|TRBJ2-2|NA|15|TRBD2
CASRGTSGDSGELFF
TGTGCCAGCAGGGGGACTAGCGGGGATTCCGGGGAGCTGTTTTTT
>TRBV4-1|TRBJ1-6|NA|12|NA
CASSYFDSPLHF
TGCGCCAGCAGCTACTTCGATTCACCCCTCCACTTT
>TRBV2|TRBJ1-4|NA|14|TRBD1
CAIIPGTGIEKLFF
TGTGCCATCATTCCCGGGACAGGGATTGAAAAACTGTTTTTT
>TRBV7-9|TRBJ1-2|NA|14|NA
CASSLGQEVYGYTF
TGTGCCAGCAGCTTAGGTCAGGAGGTCTATGGCTACACCTTC
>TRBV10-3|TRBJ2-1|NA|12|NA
CAISEYREEQFF
TGTGCCATCAGTGAATACCGGGAGGAGCAGTTCTTC
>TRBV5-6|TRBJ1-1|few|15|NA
CASSLGHSMNTEAFF
TGTGCCAGCAGCTTGGGACACAGCATGAACACTGAAGCTTTCTTT
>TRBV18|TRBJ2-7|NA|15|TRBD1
CASSPKQGATYEQYF
TGTGCCAGCTCACCAAAGCAGGGGGCAACCTACGAGCAGTACTTC
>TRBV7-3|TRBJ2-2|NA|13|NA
CASSLSSTGELFF
TGTGCCAGCAGCTTATCCAGCACCGGGGAGCTGTTTTTT
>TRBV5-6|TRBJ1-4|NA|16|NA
CASSLAGGSGGEKLFF
TGTGCCAGCAGCTTGGCCGGGGGGTCCGGTGGCGAAAAACTGTTTTTT
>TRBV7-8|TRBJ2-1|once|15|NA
CASSPRESSYNEQFF
TGTGCCAGCAGCCCTCGTGAGAGCTCCTACAATGAGCAGTTCTTC
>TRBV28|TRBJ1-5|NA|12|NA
CASSLRGQPQHF
TGTGCCAGCAGTTTAAGAGGGCAGCCCCAGCATTTT
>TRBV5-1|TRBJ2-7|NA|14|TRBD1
CASSSTGTGNEQYF
TGCGCCAGCAGCTCGACCGGGACAGGGAACGAGCAGTACTTC
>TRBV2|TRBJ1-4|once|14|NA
CASSEGTVNEKLFF
TGTGCCAGCAGTGAAGGGACAGTTAATGAAAAACTGTTTTTT
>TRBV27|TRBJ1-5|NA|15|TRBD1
CASSLEGAKVQPQHF
TGTGCCAGCAGTTTAGAGGGGGCAAAGGTTCAGCCCCAGCATTTT
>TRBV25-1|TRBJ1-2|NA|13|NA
CASRTPGSPGYTF
TGTGCCAGCAGAACGCCCGGGTCGCCTGGCTACACCTTC
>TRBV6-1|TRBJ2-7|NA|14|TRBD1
CASSADRGGYEQYF
TGTGCCAGCAGTGCGGACAGGGGAGGTTACGAGCAGTACTTC
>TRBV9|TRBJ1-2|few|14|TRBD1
CASSVEDRGHGYTF
TGTGCCAGCAGCGTAGAGGACAGGGGCCATGGCTACACCTTC
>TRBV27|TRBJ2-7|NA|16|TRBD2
CASSPTLTSGPYEQYF
TGTGCCAGCAGTCCAACCCTGACTAGCGGGCCCTACGAGCAGTACTTC
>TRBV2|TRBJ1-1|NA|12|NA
CASSWALGEAFF
TGTGCCAGCAGTTGGGCCCTCGGTGAAGCTTTCTTT
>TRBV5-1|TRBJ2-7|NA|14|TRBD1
CASSVDRVRYEQYF
TGCGCCAGCAGCGTGGACAGGGTACGCTACGAGCAGTACTTC
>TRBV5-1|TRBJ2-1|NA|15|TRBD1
CASSGDRGSYNEQFF
TGCGCCAGCAGCGGGGACAGGGGATCCTACAATGAGCAGTTCTTC
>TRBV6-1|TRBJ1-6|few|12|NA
CASGGNNSPLHF
TGTGCCAGCGGGGGCAATAATTCACCCCTCCACTTT
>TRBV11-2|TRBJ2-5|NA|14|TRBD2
CASSFWEGQETQYF
TGTGCCAGCAGCTTCTGGGAGGGCCAAGAGACCCAGTACTTC
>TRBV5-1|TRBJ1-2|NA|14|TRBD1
CASSLGTGNYGYTF
TGCGCCAGCAGCTTGGGGACAGGCAACTATGGCTACACCTTC
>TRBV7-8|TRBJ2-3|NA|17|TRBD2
CASSLPGLAGGSAGPYF
TGTGCCAGCAGCCTCCCCGGACTAGCGGGGGGCTCAGCGGGTCCGTATTTT
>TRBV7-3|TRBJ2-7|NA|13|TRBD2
CASSWTSGSEQYF
TGTGCCAGCAGCTGGACTAGCGGGAGCGAGCAGTACTTC
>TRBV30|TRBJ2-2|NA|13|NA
CAGTGYNTGELFF
TGTGCCGGAACAGGGTATAACACCGGGGAGCTGTTTTTT
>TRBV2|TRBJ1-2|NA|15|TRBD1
CAIISTDRGPYGYTF
TGTGCCATCATTAGTACCGACAGGGGGCCCTATGGCTACACCTTC
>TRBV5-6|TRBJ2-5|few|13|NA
CASSLVGSQTQYF
TGTGCCAGCAGCTTGGTTGGTAGCCAAACCCAGTACTTC
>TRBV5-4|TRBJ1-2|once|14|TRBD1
CASRYGQASYGYTF
TGTGCCAGCAGGTATGGACAGGCCTCCTATGGCTACACCTTC
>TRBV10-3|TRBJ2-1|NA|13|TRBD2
CAISGTAGGSQFF
TGTGCCATCAGTGGCACGGCGGGAGGCTCGCAGTTCTTC
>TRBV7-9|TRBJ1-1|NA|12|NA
CASSYPGGGDFF
TGTGCCAGCAGCTACCCTGGCGGGGGGGATTTCTTT